Below, 7 T cell receptor beta chains from the same sample are listed, as sequenced in a study of blood T cell repertoires in COVID-19. Sequenced by immunoSEQ multiplex PCR; TCRdb stores in-frame clones only, minus some. The table records 23,000 or so clones, about 83% of them present only once. Input material: peripheral blood. The source of these receptors is a human donor in a cohort sampled during active COVID-19.

The chain carries TRBV29-1 and TRBJ1-5; 8 positions agree with TRBD1. V lost 6 bases to trimming and J lost 4 bases; unmatched junction nucleotides: 5. CDR3 length: 13 amino acids. The germline V gene has CDR1 SQVTM and CDR2 ANQGSEA. CDR3 nucleotide sequence: TGCAGCGTGGAGACAGGGGTGAATCAGCCCCAGCATTTT. Protein: CSVETGVNQPQHF.

This rearrangement joins TRBV6-5 to TRBJ1-5, with D perhaps matching TRBD1 (6 bases). V was trimmed by 2 bases and J by 1 base, leaving 9 bases between them. Germline CDR1 reads MNHEY; CDR2 reads SVGAGI. This CDR3 region has 15 residues. CDR3 in DNA: TGTGCCAGCAGTTACCCCAGGGGCAGCAATCAGCCCCAGCATTTT. Translated: CASSYPRGSNQPQHF.

The CDR3 here is CASNIGTGENIQYF. The CDR3 DNA reads as TGTGCCAGTAACATCGGGACAGGGGAAAACATTCAGTACTTC. The rearrangement links TRBV19 to TRBJ2-4, with 10 bases lining up with TRBD1. The CDR3 spans 14 residues. In germline, CDR1 is LNHDA, CDR2 SQIVND (reference sequence). V gave up 7 bases and J gave up 5 bases; unmatched junction bases: 5.

The chain combines TRBV27 with TRBJ1-5; possibly TRBD1 for D (5 bases). The CDR3 has 15 amino acids. Trimming took off 6 bases at V and 2 bases at J, with 14 bases between the two ends. Germline values: CDR1 MNHEY, CDR2 SMNVEV (reference sequence). The CDR3 coding sequence is TGTGCCAGCAGGGCCCTCAGGGAAGGCAATCAGCCCCAGCATTTT. Its translation: CASRALREGNQPQHF.

CDR3 nucleotides: TGTGCCAGCAGCCTTTGGGGGAGCGGGGGTCTCAATGAGCAGTTCTTC. It encodes CASSLWGSGGLNEQFF. The V call is TRBV3-1 (or the pseudogene TRBV3-2), the J call TRBJ2-1; 8 bases agree with TRBD2. Germline-derived CDR1 and CDR2 are LGHDT and YNNKEL (reference sequence). The CDR3 extends over 16 amino acids. V lost 4 bases to trimming and J lost 6 bases; unmatched junction nucleotides: 11.

The chain employs TRBV9 and TRBJ2-2; 12 bases align to TRBD2. Unmatched junction bases numbered 12, after V lost 1 base and J lost 5 bases. The CDR3 runs to 19 residues. Per germline, CDR1 SGDLS and CDR2 YYNGEE. CDR3 in DNA: TGTGCCAGCAGCGTATTATCCGGACTAGCGGGGAGTAGGACCGGGGAGCTGTTTTTT. As protein: CASSVLSGLAGSRTGELFF.

The chain carries TRBV18 and TRBJ2-5; D gene ambiguous. The ends were cut back, 4 bases at V and 2 bases at J, with 8 bases in the middle. The germline V gene encodes CDR1 KGHSH and CDR2 LQKENI. CDR3 length: 13 amino acids. In DNA, the CDR3 is TGTGCCAGCTCACAAACAGCTCAAGAGACCCAGTACTTC. Protein: CASSQTAQETQYF.